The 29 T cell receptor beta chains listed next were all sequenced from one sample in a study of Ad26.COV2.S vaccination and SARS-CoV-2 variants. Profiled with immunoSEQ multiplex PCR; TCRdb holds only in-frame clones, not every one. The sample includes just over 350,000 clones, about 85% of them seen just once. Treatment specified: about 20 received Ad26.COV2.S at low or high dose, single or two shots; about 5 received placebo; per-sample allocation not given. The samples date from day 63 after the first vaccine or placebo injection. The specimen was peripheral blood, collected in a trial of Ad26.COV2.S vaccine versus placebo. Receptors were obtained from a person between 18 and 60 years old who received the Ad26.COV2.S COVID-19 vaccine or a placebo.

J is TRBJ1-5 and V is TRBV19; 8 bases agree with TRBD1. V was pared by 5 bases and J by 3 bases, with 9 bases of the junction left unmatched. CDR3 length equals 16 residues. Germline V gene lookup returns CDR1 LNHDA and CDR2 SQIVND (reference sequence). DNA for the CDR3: TGTGCCAGTAGTGGGTGGACAGGGAATCTCAATCAGCCCCAGCATTTT. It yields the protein CASSGWTGNLNQPQHF.

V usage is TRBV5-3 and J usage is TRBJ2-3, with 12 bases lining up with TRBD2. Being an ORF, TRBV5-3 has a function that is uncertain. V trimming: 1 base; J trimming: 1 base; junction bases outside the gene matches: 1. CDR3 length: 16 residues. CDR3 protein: CARSLRTSGGTDTQYF. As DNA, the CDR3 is TGTGCCAGAAGCTTGAGGACTAGCGGGGGCACAGATACGCAGTATTTT.

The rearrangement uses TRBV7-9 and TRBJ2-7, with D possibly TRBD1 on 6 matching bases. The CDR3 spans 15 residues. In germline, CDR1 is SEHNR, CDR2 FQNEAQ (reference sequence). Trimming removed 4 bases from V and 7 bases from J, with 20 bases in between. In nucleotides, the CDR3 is TGTGCCAGCAGCTCTCCTCAGGGGATCCCGTCGGAGCAGTACTTC. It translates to CASSSPQGIPSEQYF.

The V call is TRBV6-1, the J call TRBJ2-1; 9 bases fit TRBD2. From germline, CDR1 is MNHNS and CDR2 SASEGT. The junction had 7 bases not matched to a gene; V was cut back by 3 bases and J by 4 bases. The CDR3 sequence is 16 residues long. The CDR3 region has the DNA TGTGCCAGCAGTGATAGGGGACTAGCAGATTACAATGAGCAGTTCTTC. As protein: CASSDRGLADYNEQFF.

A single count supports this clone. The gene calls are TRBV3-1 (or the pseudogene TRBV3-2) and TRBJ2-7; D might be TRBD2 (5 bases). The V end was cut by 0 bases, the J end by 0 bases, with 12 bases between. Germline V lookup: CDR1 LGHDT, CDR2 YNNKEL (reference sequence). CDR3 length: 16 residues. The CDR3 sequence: CASSQDAAALSYEQYF. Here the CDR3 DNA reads TGTGCCAGCAGCCAAGACGCAGCGGCCCTCTCCTACGAGCAGTACTTC.

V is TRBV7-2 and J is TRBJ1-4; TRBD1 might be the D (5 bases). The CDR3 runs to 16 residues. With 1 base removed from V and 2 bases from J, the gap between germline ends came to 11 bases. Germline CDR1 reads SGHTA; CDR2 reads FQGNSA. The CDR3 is CASSLVAGGTNEKLFF. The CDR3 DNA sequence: TGTGCCAGCAGCTTAGTGGCCGGGGGTACTAATGAAAAACTGTTTTTT.

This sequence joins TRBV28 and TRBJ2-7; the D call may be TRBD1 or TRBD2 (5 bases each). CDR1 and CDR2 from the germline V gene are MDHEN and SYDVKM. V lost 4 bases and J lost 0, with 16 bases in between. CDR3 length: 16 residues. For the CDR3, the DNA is TGTGCCAGCAGTTCCACAAGGGACCCCAGCTCCTACGAGCAGTACTTC. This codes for CASSSTRDPSSYEQYF.

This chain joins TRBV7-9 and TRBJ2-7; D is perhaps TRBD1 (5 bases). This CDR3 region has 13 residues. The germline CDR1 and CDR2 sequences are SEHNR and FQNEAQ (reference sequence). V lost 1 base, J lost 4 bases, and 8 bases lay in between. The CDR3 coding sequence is TGTGCCAGCAGCTTAGTCGACAGTTACGAGCAGTACTTC. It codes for CASSLVDSYEQYF.

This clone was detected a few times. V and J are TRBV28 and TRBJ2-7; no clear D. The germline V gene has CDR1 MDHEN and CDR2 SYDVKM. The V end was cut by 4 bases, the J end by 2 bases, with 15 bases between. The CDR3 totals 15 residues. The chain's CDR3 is CASSSIAQTTYEQYF. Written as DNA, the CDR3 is TGTGCCAGCAGTTCAATTGCACAGACCACCTACGAGCAGTACTTC. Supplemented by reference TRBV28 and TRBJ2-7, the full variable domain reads DVKVTQSSRYLVKRTGEKVFLECVQDMDHENMFWYRQDPGLGLRLIYFSYDVKMKEKGDIPEGYSVSREKKERFSLILESASTNQTSMYLCASSSIAQTTYEQYFGPGTRLTVT.

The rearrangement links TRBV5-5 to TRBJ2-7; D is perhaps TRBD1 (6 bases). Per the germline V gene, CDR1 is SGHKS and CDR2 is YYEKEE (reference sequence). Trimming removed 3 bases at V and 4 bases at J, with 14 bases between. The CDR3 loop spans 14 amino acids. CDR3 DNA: TGTGCCAGCAGCTCTTCTGCCGGGACATACGAGCAGTACTTC. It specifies CASSSSAGTYEQYF.

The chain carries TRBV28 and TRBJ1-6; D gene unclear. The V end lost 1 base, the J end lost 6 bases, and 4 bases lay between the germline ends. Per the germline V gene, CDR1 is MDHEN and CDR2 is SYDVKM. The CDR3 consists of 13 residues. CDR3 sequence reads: CASSLLGNSPLHF. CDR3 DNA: TGTGCCAGCAGTTTATTGGGTAATTCACCCCTCCACTTT.

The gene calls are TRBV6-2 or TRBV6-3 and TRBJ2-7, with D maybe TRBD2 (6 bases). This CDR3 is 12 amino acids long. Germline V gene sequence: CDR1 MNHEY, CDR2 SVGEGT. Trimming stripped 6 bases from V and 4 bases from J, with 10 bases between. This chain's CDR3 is CASSRREYEQYF. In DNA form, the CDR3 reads TGTGCCAGCAGCCGCCGGGAGTACGAGCAGTACTTC.

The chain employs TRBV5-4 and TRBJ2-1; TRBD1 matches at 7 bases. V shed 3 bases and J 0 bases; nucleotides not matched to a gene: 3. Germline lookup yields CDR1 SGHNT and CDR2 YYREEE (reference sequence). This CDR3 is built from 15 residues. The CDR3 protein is CASSSTGSSYNEQFF. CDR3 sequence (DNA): TGTGCCAGCAGCTCGACAGGGAGCTCCTACAATGAGCAGTTCTTC.

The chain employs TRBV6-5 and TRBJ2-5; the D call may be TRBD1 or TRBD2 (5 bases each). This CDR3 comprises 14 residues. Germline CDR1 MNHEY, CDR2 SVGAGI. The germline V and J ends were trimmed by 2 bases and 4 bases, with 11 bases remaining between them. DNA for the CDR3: TGTGCCAGCAGTTACCCGGGGCTCCCAGAGACCCAGTACTTC. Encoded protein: CASSYPGLPETQYF.

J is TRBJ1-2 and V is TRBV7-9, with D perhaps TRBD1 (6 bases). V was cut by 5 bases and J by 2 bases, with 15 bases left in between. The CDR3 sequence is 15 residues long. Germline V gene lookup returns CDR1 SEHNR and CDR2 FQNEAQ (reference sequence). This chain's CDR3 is CASSPRGSSNYGYTF. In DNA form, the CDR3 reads TGTGCCAGCAGCCCCAGGGGCAGCTCGAACTATGGCTACACCTTC.

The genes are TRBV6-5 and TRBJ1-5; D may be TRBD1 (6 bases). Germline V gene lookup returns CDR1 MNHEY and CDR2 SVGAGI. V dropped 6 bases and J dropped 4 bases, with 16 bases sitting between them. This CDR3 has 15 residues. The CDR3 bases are TGTGCCAGCAGCGGGGGGGCGTTGGGGAATCAGCCCCAGCATTTT. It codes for CASSGGALGNQPQHF.

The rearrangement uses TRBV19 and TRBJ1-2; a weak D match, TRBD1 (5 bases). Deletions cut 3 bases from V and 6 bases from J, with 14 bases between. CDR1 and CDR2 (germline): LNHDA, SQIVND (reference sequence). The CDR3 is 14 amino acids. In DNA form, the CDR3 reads TGTGCCAGTAGTATGGTAAAGATAGGGGATGGCTACACCTTC. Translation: CASSMVKIGDGYTF.

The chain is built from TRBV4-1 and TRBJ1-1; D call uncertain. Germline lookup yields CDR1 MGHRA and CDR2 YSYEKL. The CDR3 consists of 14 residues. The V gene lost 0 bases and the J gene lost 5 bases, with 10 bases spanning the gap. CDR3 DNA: TGCGCCAGCAGCCAAGAAGAACGGACTACTGAAGCTTTCTTT. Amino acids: CASSQEERTTEAFF.

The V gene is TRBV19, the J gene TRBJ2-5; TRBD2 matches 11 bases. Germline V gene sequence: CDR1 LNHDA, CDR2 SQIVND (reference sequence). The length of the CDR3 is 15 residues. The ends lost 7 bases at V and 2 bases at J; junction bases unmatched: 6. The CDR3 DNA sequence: TGTGCCAGTACCGCTAGCGGGAGGAGGCAAGAGACCCAGTACTTC. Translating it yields CASTASGRRQETQYF.

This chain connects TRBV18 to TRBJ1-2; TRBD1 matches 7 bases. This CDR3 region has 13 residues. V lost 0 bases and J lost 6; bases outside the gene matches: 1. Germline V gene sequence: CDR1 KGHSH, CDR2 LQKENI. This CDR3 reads CASSPPTGNGYTF. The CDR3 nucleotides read TGTGCCAGCTCACCACCGACAGGGAATGGCTACACCTTC.

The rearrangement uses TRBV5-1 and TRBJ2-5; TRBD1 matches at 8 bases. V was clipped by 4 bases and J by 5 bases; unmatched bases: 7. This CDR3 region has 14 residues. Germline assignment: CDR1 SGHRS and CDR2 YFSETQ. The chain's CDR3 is CASSDARGPETQYF. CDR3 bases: TGCGCCAGCAGCGACGCCAGGGGGCCGGAGACCCAGTACTTC.

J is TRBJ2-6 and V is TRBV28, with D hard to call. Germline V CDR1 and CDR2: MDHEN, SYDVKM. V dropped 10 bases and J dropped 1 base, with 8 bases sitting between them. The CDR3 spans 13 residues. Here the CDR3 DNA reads TGTGCCATTGAAGAGTCTGGGGCCAACGTCCTGACTTTC. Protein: CAIEESGANVLTF.

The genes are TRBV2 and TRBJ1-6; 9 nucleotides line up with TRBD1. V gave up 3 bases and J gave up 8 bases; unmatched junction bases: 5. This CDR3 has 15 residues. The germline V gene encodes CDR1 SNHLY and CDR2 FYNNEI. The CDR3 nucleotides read TGTGCCAGCAGTGATCTGGGACAGGGAGATTCACCCCTCCACTTT. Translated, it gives CASSDLGQGDSPLHF.

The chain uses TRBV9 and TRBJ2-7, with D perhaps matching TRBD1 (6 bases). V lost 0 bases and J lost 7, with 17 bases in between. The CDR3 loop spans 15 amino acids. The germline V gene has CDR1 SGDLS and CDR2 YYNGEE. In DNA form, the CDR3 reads TGTGCCAGCAGCGTAGCCCAAGGGGGTCTCAGTGAGCAGTACTTC. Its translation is CASSVAQGGLSEQYF. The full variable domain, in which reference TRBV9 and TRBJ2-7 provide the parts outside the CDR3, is DSGVTQTPKHLITATGQRVTLRCSPRSGDLSVYWYQQSLDQGLQFLIQYYNGEERAKGNILERFSAQQFPDLHSELNLSSLELGDSALYFCASSVAQGGLSEQYFGPGTRLTVT.

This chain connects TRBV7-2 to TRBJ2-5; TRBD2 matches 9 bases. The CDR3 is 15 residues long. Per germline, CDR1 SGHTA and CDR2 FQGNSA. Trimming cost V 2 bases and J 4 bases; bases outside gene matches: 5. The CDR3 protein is CASSLTAGGSETQYF. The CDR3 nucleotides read TGTGCCAGCAGCTTAACGGCGGGGGGGTCAGAGACCCAGTACTTC.

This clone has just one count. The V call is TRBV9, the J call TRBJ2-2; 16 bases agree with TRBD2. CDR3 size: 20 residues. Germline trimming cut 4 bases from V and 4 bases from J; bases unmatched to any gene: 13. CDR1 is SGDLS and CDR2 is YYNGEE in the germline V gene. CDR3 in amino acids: CASSPQGLAGGLLGTGELFF. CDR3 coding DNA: TGTGCCAGCAGCCCCCAGGGACTAGCGGGGGGGCTTTTGGGCACCGGGGAGCTGTTTTTT.

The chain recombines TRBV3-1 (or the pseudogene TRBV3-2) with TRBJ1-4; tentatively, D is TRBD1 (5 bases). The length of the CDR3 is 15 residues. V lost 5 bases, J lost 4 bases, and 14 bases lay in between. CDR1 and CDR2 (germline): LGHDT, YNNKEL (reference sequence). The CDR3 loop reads CASSVLGGFNEKLFF. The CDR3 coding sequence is TGTGCCAGCAGCGTCCTTGGGGGGTTTAATGAAAAACTGTTTTTT.

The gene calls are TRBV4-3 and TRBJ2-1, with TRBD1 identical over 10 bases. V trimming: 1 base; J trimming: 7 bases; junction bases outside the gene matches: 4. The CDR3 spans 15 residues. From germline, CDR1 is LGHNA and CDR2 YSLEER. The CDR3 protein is CASSQGQGATNEQFF. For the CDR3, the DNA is TGCGCCAGCAGCCAAGGACAGGGGGCGACGAATGAGCAGTTCTTC.

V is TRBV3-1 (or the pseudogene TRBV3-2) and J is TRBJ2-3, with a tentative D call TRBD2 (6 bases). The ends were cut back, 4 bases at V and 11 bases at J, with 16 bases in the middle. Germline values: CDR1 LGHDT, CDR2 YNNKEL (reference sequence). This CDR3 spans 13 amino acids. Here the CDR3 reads CASSRWDWGVQYF. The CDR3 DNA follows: TGTGCCAGCAGCCGATGGGACTGGGGAGTGCAGTATTTT.